Sequencing of this TCR beta chain was carried out in a study of CD4 and CD8 cells across lung adenocarcinoma regions listed by TCRdb under 2018. Looking at the study overall: The study examined intratumor heterogeneity of the T cell receptor repertoire by comparing tumor centers with tumor margins.

As concerns this clonotype: This clone's antigen is unknown. Per-nucleotide qualities are absent, and no much larger clonotype sits a single base away.

The donors were patients who had localized lung adenocarcinoma, which is a subtype of non-small cell lung cancer. Samples were obtained from the margins of localized lung adenocarcinomas. For TCR repertoire analysis, CD4+ T cells from tumor tissue were profiled separately from CD8+ T cells. The cysteine opens and the phenylalanine closes a CDR3 of 14 amino acids. The kept DNA is CDR3 alone, 42 bases in frame from the first base. According to the germline V gene, CDR1 reads MNHNS and CDR2 reads SASEGT. Trimming at the junction amounts to 6 bases on V and 3 bases on J, and the germline ends lie 14 bases apart. Receptors were amplified or captured by PCR. Data came from a HiSeq X Ten. TCRdb reworked the public reads: Q25 trimming with fastp, MiXCR clone assembly, productive beta chains retained. Identical CDR3 proteins give one entry, which carries the most common genes and DNA. The table for this sample lists some 3,700 distinct CDR3 sequences; 51% of them were counted only once. The ten most abundant clones make up 20% to 25% of the sample.

The clonotype comes from a female donor with lung adenocarcinoma. The CD4 and CD8 labels of this study may be unreliable. The rearranged chain carries TRBV6-1 and TRBJ1-1; TRBD1 could be the D gene, as 6 bases match. Sequences were obtained from CD4+ T cells from the margin of a lung tumor. The sample's cell subset or site, from its label and the paper: tumor margin region. The DNA sequence is TGTGCCAGCAGGAGTTGGGGGGCGGACACTGAAGCTTTCTTT. Its protein is CASRSWGADTEAFF.